This is a list of T cell receptor beta chains from one sample in a study of beta chain features in type 1 diabetes. Some clones are missing from TCRdb's copy, which holds only in-frame ones; the method was immunoSEQ multiplex PCR. This table has around 430,000 clones, approximately 30% appearing once. The sample consisted of naive CD4+ T cells from blood. The receptors shown here come from a man aged 18 to 30 in good health. Each CDR3 is given with its conserved first and last residue. D genes are given only for firm matches. Not every row has a clone size; where given, it reads once, few, many or a size class.

J: TRBJ1-2; D: .; size: few; V: TRBV10-3; CDR3: CAISDRDNGYGYTF; DNA: TGTGCCATCAGTGATAGAGACAACGGCTATGGCTACACCTTC
J: TRBJ2-7; D: .; size: few; V: TRBV7-9; CDR3: CASSPKPYEQYF; DNA: TGTGCCAGCAGCCCCAAGCCCTACGAGCAGTACTTC
J: TRBJ1-3; D: TRBD1; size: .; V: TRBV30; CDR3: CAWSFPTTGRNTIYF; DNA: TGTGCCTGGAGTTTTCCGACGACAGGGCGAAACACCATATATTTT
J: TRBJ2-7; D: TRBD2; size: few; V: TRBV4-1; CDR3: CASRFTSGSAYEQYF; DNA: TGCGCCAGCAGGTTTACTAGCGGGAGTGCCTACGAGCAGTACTTC
J: TRBJ2-5; D: .; size: once; V: TRBV9; CDR3: CASSARMGETQYF; DNA: TGTGCCAGCAGCGCTCGAATGGGGGAGACCCAGTACTTC
J: TRBJ1-2; D: .; size: few; V: TRBV29-1; CDR3: CSAGGREGLSYTF; DNA: TGCAGCGCCGGGGGTAGGGAAGGTTTGAGCTACACCTTC
J: TRBJ1-2; D: .; size: .; V: TRBV29-1; CDR3: CSVGADYGYTF; DNA: TGCAGCGTTGGGGCGGACTATGGCTACACCTTC
J: TRBJ2-3; D: .; size: few; V: TRBV28; CDR3: CASSLSFLPSTDTQYF; DNA: TGTGCCAGCAGTTTATCGTTTTTGCCTAGCACAGATACGCAGTATTTT
J: TRBJ2-3; D: .; size: .; V: TRBV5-1; CDR3: CASSTSGYTDTQYF; DNA: TGCGCCAGCAGCACCAGCGGATACACAGATACGCAGTATTTT
J: TRBJ2-7; D: .; size: .; V: TRBV6-6; CDR3: CASSYSTVEQYF; DNA: TGTGCCAGCAGTTACTCGACAGTCGAGCAGTACTTC
J: TRBJ2-7; D: TRBD2; size: .; V: TRBV15; CDR3: CATSRRLAGSYEQYF; DNA: TGTGCCACCAGCAGAAGACTAGCGGGGTCCTACGAGCAGTACTTC
J: TRBJ2-1; D: .; size: .; V: TRBV7-2; CDR3: CASSLAASSYNEQFF; DNA: TGTGCCAGCAGCTTAGCGGCGTCCTCCTACAATGAGCAGTTCTTC
J: TRBJ2-3; D: TRBD2; size: .; V: TRBV7-2; CDR3: CASSWTSGSTDTQYF; DNA: TGTGCCAGCAGCTGGACTAGCGGGAGCACAGATACGCAGTATTTT
J: TRBJ2-5; D: TRBD2; size: .; V: TRBV7-6; CDR3: CASSSRAGGPPETQYF; DNA: TGTGCCAGCAGCTCCCGAGCGGGAGGGCCCCCAGAGACCCAGTACTTC
J: TRBJ2-2; D: .; size: .; V: TRBV5-1; CDR3: CASRMVRGWSGELFF; DNA: TGCGCCAGCAGGATGGTCCGGGGATGGTCCGGGGAGCTGTTTTTT
J: TRBJ2-7; D: TRBD2; size: .; V: TRBV27; CDR3: CASSLSRTRRYEQYF; DNA: TGTGCCAGCAGTTTATCGCGGACTAGGAGATACGAGCAGTACTTC
J: TRBJ1-5; D: .; size: .; V: TRBV4-2; CDR3: CASSQDDVGQPQHF; DNA: TGTGCCAGCAGCCAAGATGACGTCGGCCAGCCCCAGCATTTT
J: TRBJ2-2; D: .; size: few; V: TRBV9; CDR3: CASSPRTLSTGELFF; DNA: TGTGCCAGCAGCCCGAGGACACTTTCCACCGGGGAGCTGTTTTTT
J: TRBJ2-3; D: TRBD1; size: .; V: TRBV9; CDR3: CASSADRGFHSTSTDTQYF; DNA: TGTGCCAGCAGCGCCGACAGGGGGTTCCACTCTACTAGCACAGATACGCAGTATTTT
J: TRBJ2-3; D: .; size: .; V: TRBV29-1; CDR3: CSVDDGDTQYF; DNA: TGCAGCGTTGACGACGGGGATACGCAGTATTTT
J: TRBJ2-6; D: TRBD1; size: few; V: TRBV28; CDR3: CASSPQGVPHSGANVLTF; DNA: TGTGCCAGCAGCCCACAGGGGGTTCCCCACTCTGGGGCCAACGTCCTGACTTTC
J: TRBJ2-7; D: TRBD1; size: .; V: TRBV25-1; CDR3: CASRADRALTYEQYF; DNA: TGTGCCAGCAGAGCTGACAGGGCCCTAACCTACGAGCAGTACTTC
J: TRBJ2-3; D: .; size: .; V: TRBV19; CDR3: CASTGSYTDTQYF; DNA: TGTGCCAGTACAGGGTCCTACACAGATACGCAGTATTTT
J: TRBJ1-4; D: .; size: .; V: TRBV7-9; CDR3: CASSSTATRASKLFF; DNA: TGTGCCAGCAGCTCCACAGCTACAAGGGCCTCGAAACTGTTTTTT
J: TRBJ2-5; D: TRBD1; size: few; V: TRBV18; CDR3: CASSPQTGSETQYF; DNA: TGTGCCAGCTCACCCCAGACAGGGTCGGAGACCCAGTACTTC
J: TRBJ2-2; D: .; size: few; V: TRBV30; CDR3: CAWTANTGELFF; DNA: TGTGCCTGGACCGCGAACACCGGGGAGCTGTTTTTT
J: TRBJ1-2; D: .; size: few; V: TRBV28; CDR3: CATVDLVPANYGYTF; DNA: TGTGCCACCGTGGACTTGGTCCCAGCTAACTATGGCTACACCTTC
J: TRBJ2-1; D: .; size: once; V: TRBV10-3; CDR3: CAIRGLNEQFF; DNA: TGTGCCATCAGGGGCCTCAATGAGCAGTTCTTC
J: TRBJ2-7; D: .; size: .; V: TRBV6-1; CDR3: CASSEAGYEGGNEQYF; DNA: TGTGCCAGCAGTGAAGCGGGTTACGAGGGCGGGAACGAGCAGTACTTC
J: TRBJ2-3; D: .; size: few; V: TRBV5-1; CDR3: CASSGTTASTDTQYF; DNA: TGCGCCAGCAGCGGGACGACAGCTAGCACAGATACGCAGTATTTT
J: TRBJ2-5; D: .; size: .; V: TRBV2; CDR3: CASSAGAETQYF; DNA: TGTGCCAGCAGCGCGGGGGCAGAGACCCAGTACTTC
J: TRBJ2-2; D: .; size: .; V: TRBV7-7; CDR3: CASAARVNTGELFF; DNA: TGTGCTAGCGCAGCGAGGGTAAACACCGGGGAGCTGTTTTTT
J: TRBJ1-2; D: .; size: .; V: TRBV5-1; CDR3: CASSWSSGNYGYTF; DNA: TGCGCCAGCAGCTGGTCCTCAGGGAACTATGGCTACACCTTC
J: TRBJ2-3; D: .; size: few; V: TRBV10-3; CDR3: CAITASGPTDTQYF; DNA: TGTGCCATCACAGCCAGCGGACCCACAGATACGCAGTATTTT
J: TRBJ2-1; D: TRBD1; size: .; V: TRBV4-1; CDR3: CASSPGATGVYNEQFF; DNA: TGCGCCAGCAGCCCCGGGGCTACAGGGGTATACAATGAGCAGTTCTTC
J: TRBJ2-5; D: TRBD2; size: .; V: TRBV28; CDR3: CASSTWTSGRADETQYF; DNA: TGTGCCAGCAGTACCTGGACTAGCGGGAGGGCCGATGAGACCCAGTACTTC
J: TRBJ2-7; D: .; size: few; V: TRBV20-1; CDR3: CSASIYEQYF; DNA: TGCAGTGCTAGCATTTACGAGCAGTACTTC
J: TRBJ2-7; D: .; size: few; V: TRBV27; CDR3: CASSLQGSHEQYF; DNA: TGTGCCAGCAGTTTACAGGGTAGCCACGAGCAGTACTTC
J: TRBJ2-6; D: .; size: few; V: TRBV4-1; CDR3: CASSQDRGSGANVLTF; DNA: TGCGCCAGCAGCCAAGATCGAGGCTCTGGGGCCAACGTCCTGACTTTC
J: TRBJ2-5; D: .; size: .; V: TRBV29-1; CDR3: CSVTGPYQETQYF; DNA: TGCAGCGTGACCGGGCCCTACCAAGAGACCCAGTACTTC
J: TRBJ2-5; D: TRBD2; size: .; V: TRBV7-8; CDR3: CASSFRLAGGRETQYF; DNA: TGTGCCAGCAGCTTCAGACTAGCGGGAGGGCGAGAGACCCAGTACTTC
J: TRBJ1-2; D: TRBD1; size: .; V: TRBV9; CDR3: CASSVVGQGAGYTF; DNA: TGTGCCAGCAGCGTAGTGGGACAGGGGGCCGGCTACACCTTC
J: TRBJ2-1; D: TRBD2; size: .; V: TRBV11-2; CDR3: CASSLRLAGVNEQFF; DNA: TGTGCCAGCAGCTTAAGGCTAGCGGGAGTCAATGAGCAGTTCTTC
J: TRBJ1-4; D: .; size: few; V: TRBV25-1; CDR3: CASSELRQDVYEKLFF; DNA: TGTGCCAGCAGTGAATTAAGACAAGATGTGTATGAAAAACTGTTTTTT
J: TRBJ2-7; D: TRBD1; size: few; V: TRBV5-1; CDR3: CASSFNQGVYEQYF; DNA: TGCGCCAGCAGCTTTAATCAGGGGGTGTACGAGCAGTACTTC
J: TRBJ2-5; D: .; size: few; V: TRBV30; CDR3: CAWSLPIGETQYF; DNA: TGTGCCTGGAGTTTGCCCATTGGAGAGACCCAGTACTTC
J: TRBJ2-5; D: TRBD2; size: .; V: TRBV29-1; CDR3: CSAKGTSGSLLQETQYF; DNA: TGCAGCGCGAAGGGGACTAGCGGGAGCCTCCTACAAGAGACCCAGTACTTC
J: TRBJ1-2; D: TRBD1; size: .; V: TRBV27; CDR3: CASSLAGTAYGYTF; DNA: TGTGCCAGCAGTTTAGCGGGGACAGCTTATGGCTACACCTTC
J: TRBJ2-2; D: .; size: .; V: TRBV29-1; CDR3: CSVEHRANTGELFF; DNA: TGCAGCGTTGAACACAGGGCAAACACCGGGGAGCTGTTTTTT
J: TRBJ2-1; D: .; size: .; V: TRBV15; CDR3: CATSRDGGIANYNEQFF; DNA: TGTGCCACCAGCAGAGACGGAGGGATAGCGAACTACAATGAGCAGTTCTTC
J: TRBJ2-5; D: TRBD2; size: .; V: TRBV30; CDR3: CAWKAGGTQYF; DNA: TGTGCCTGGAAGGCGGGGGGGACCCAGTACTTC
J: TRBJ1-3; D: TRBD1; size: .; V: TRBV4-3; CDR3: CASSQIQGGGNTIYF; DNA: TGCGCCAGCAGCCAAATACAGGGGGGTGGAAACACCATATATTTT
J: TRBJ2-7; D: .; size: few; V: TRBV7-9; CDR3: CASSLSLSGSYEQYF; DNA: TGTGCCAGCAGCTTGTCCCTTAGCGGCTCCTACGAGCAGTACTTC
J: TRBJ2-7; D: .; size: .; V: TRBV19; CDR3: CASLDPGTGEQYF; DNA: TGTGCCAGTCTGGACCCTGGGACGGGAGAGCAGTACTTC
J: TRBJ1-2; D: TRBD1; size: .; V: TRBV18; CDR3: CASSPVTGSDGYTF; DNA: TGTGCCAGCTCACCAGTGACAGGGTCCGATGGCTACACCTTC